Listed here are 19 T cell receptor beta chains from one sample, sequenced in a study of response to subunit inactivated influenza vaccine. TCRdb used MiXCR to reprocess the RT-PCR reads, holding one entry per CDR3 protein. The data hold around 850,000 distinct CDR3 sequences, with 15% to 20% observed a single time. Here the sequenced sample was PBMCs from blood, taken roughly 5 days after vaccination. The receptors shown here come from a man aged 50-60 years who received an inactivated influenza vaccine.

The J gene is TRBJ2-5, the V gene TRBV7-9; 7 nucleotides match TRBD1. The germline V gene encodes CDR1 SEHNR and CDR2 FQNEAQ (reference sequence). J lost 5 bases, V lost 1 base, and 4 bases had no gene match. The CDR3 consists of 14 residues. The CDR3 sequence is CASSLGTQGETQYF. The DNA for the CDR3 is TGTGCCAGCAGCTTAGGGACACAGGGGGAGACCCAGTACTTC.

There are a few counts of this clonotype. The rearrangement links TRBV6-2 or TRBV6-3 to TRBJ2-7, with 8 bases matching TRBD1. This CDR3 is 15 amino acids long. Germline CDR1 reads MNHEY; CDR2 reads SVGEGT. J lost 3 bases, V lost 5 bases, and 9 bases had no gene match. The CDR3 region is CASSPDRGNLYEQYF. DNA for the CDR3: TGTGCCAGCAGTCCTGACAGGGGAAACCTCTACGAGCAGTACTTC.

The chain couples TRBV24-1 to TRBJ1-5; D not resolved. Germline-derived CDR1 and CDR2 are KGHDR and SFDVKD. The CDR3 is made up of 14 amino acids. Trimming cost V 3 bases and J 6 bases, with 11 bases left between them. This chain's CDR3 is CATSDSPGSQPQHF. Written as DNA, the CDR3 is TGTGCCACCAGTGATAGCCCGGGGAGTCAGCCCCAGCATTTT.

CDR3 sequence reads: CASSLTFWTGTSTDTQYF. For the CDR3, the DNA is TGTGCCAGCAGCTTAACCTTCTGGACAGGAACTAGCACAGATACGCAGTATTTT. The chain recombines TRBV11-1 with TRBJ2-3; 7 bases map to TRBD1. Germline CDR1 and CDR2: SGHAT and FQDESV (reference sequence). This CDR3 has 18 amino acids. V was clipped by 2 bases and J by 0 bases; unmatched bases: 11.

This clonotype has just a few counts. The rearrangement links TRBV6-2 or TRBV6-3 to TRBJ2-1, with D hard to call. The CDR3 totals 15 residues. V lost 6 bases to trimming and J lost 8 bases, with 20 bases between them. Germline loops: CDR1 MNHEY, CDR2 SVGEGT. CDR3 bases: TGTGCCAGCAGCCTCGCCCCGCCGGTTTTCGATGAGCAGTTCTTC. This sequence encodes CASSLAPPVFDEQFF.

This clonotype was counted ten times or more. V usage is TRBV7-2 and J usage is TRBJ2-1, with 11 bases fitting TRBD2. Trimming at V came to 2 bases and at J to 7 bases, leaving 4 bases not matched to a gene. Germline V gene data show CDR1 as SGHTA and CDR2 as FQGNSA. The CDR3 spans 15 residues. Written as DNA, the CDR3 is TGTGCCAGCAGCTTACTAGCGGGAGGAACGAATGAGCAGTTCTTC. Protein sequence: CASSLLAGGTNEQFF.

The chain recombines TRBV20-1 with TRBJ1-1, with D maybe TRBD1 (5 bases). The CDR3 has 16 residues. Germline CDR1 is DFQATT and CDR2 is SNEGSKA (reference sequence). Trimming left V 0 bases short and J 6 bases short, with 20 bases between. The CDR3, as DNA: TGCAGTGCTAGAGATCGGTGGAGGGGCGCGTGGCCTGAAGCTTTCTTT. This gives the protein CSARDRWRGAWPEAFF.

The rearrangement links TRBV10-3 to TRBJ2-1, with TRBD2 identical over 8 bases. The CDR3 is 17 amino acids. The V segment lost 6 bases and the J segment 2 bases; nucleotides outside the gene matches: 12. The germline V gene has CDR1 ENHRY and CDR2 SYGVKD. CDR3 in amino acids: CAISDGKLRGAYNEQFF. The CDR3 bases are TGTGCCATCAGCGATGGTAAGCTGCGGGGGGCCTACAATGAGCAGTTCTTC.

The rearrangement joins TRBV29-1 to TRBJ1-2; D not resolved. Germline loops: CDR1 SQVTM, CDR2 ANQGSEA. CDR3 length equals 11 residues. The germline V and J ends were trimmed by 4 bases and 8 bases, with 11 bases remaining between them. The CDR3 DNA reads as TGCAGCGTTGCCGCGATGAACGGCTACACCTTC. It is translated as CSVAAMNGYTF. The full variable domain, its missing parts supplied by reference TRBV29-1 and TRBJ1-2, is SAVISQKPSRDICQRGTSLTIQCQVDSQVTMMFWYRQQPGQSLTLIATANQGSEATYESGFVIDKFPISRPNLTFSTLTVSNMSPEDSSIYLCSVAAMNGYTFGSGTRLTVV.

This clonotype came up many times. The genes are TRBV9 and TRBJ2-3; 8 bases align to TRBD2. The ends lost 6 bases at V and 2 bases at J; junction bases unmatched: 8. The germline V gene has CDR1 SGDLS and CDR2 YYNGEE. The CDR3 runs 15 residues. This CDR3 is CASNREGRDTDTQYF. The DNA for the CDR3 is TGTGCCAGCAACCGGGAGGGCAGGGACACAGATACGCAGTATTTT.

This clonotype appeared a few times. V is TRBV20-1 and J is TRBJ1-2; maybe TRBD1 (5 bases). V was clipped by 8 bases and J by 4 bases, with 17 bases between them. Germline loops: CDR1 DFQATT, CDR2 SNEGSKA (reference sequence). This CDR3 has 13 residues. CDR3 in amino acids: CSPVQQEPYGYTF. CDR3 bases: TGCAGTCCTGTCCAACAGGAACCCTATGGCTACACCTTC.

The chain has TRBV5-1 and TRBJ1-1; D is unresolved. V was trimmed by 1 base and J by 6 bases, leaving 13 bases between them. The CDR3 is 14 amino acids. CDR1 and CDR2 (germline): SGHRS, YFSETQ. CDR3 sequence: CASSLLSDRAEAFF. CDR3 in DNA: TGCGCCAGCAGCTTGTTGTCCGATAGGGCTGAAGCTTTCTTT.

The chain has TRBV7-2 and TRBJ2-1; 9 bases are a match to TRBD1. V gave up 1 base and J gave up 8 bases; unmatched junction bases: 9. The germline V gene encodes CDR1 SGHTA and CDR2 FQGNSA. This CDR3 has 16 amino acids. The CDR3 protein is CASSLVSVTGGYEQFF. Here the CDR3 DNA reads TGTGCCAGCAGCTTAGTCTCTGTGACAGGGGGGTATGAGCAGTTCTTC. The whole variable domain, remainder taken from reference TRBV7-2 and TRBJ2-1, is GAGVSQSPSNKVTEKGKDVELRCDPISGHTALYWYRQSLGQGLEFLIYFQGNSAPDKSGLPSDRFSAERTGGSVSTLTIQRTQQEDSAVYLCASSLVSVTGGYEQFFGPGTRLTVL.

J is TRBJ2-7 and V is TRBV20-1; D unclear. The CDR3 has 14 amino acids. Germline CDR1 reads DFQATT; CDR2 reads SNEGSKA (reference sequence). Trimming cost V 3 bases and J 2 bases, with 14 bases left between them. CDR3 region: CSARTASQAYEQYF. In nucleotides, the CDR3 is TGCAGTGCTAGGACCGCGAGTCAGGCCTACGAGCAGTACTTC.

The V call is TRBV15, the J call TRBJ2-7, with TRBD1 matching over 7 bases. CDR3 size: 15 residues. Germline V gives CDR1 LNHNV, CDR2 YYDKDF (reference sequence). With V trimmed by 3 bases and J by 2 bases, 7 bases remained unmatched. In DNA, the CDR3 is TGTGCCACCAGCAGTACAGGGGCCCCAGCCTACGAGCAGTACTTC. Translation gives CATSSTGAPAYEQYF.

CDR3 bases: TGCGCCAGCAGTGAGTCGTATATTCGGGGTGAATTGTACTTC. It translates to CASSESYIRGELYF. The rearrangement uses TRBV10-1 and TRBJ2-7; TRBD2 might be the D (5 bases). The ends were cut back, 0 bases at V and 12 bases at J, with 18 bases in the middle. This CDR3 is 14 amino acids long. CDR1 is WNHNN, CDR2 SYGVQD, per germline (reference sequence).

The chain links TRBV4-3 to TRBJ2-5; 7 positions match TRBD2. This CDR3 region has 14 residues. Germline V gene sequence: CDR1 LGHNA, CDR2 YSLEER. V lost 1 base, J lost 7 bases, and 6 bases stayed unmatched. This chain's CDR3 is CASSQGLAYGTQYF. The CDR3 DNA is TGCGCCAGCAGCCAAGGACTAGCTTATGGGACCCAGTACTTC.

The J gene is TRBJ2-2, the V gene TRBV7-9; the match to TRBD2 covers 9 bases. The CDR3 sequence is 15 residues long. V shed 3 bases, J shed 5 bases, and the junction held 4 bases outside the gene matches. CDR1 SEHNR and CDR2 FQNEAQ come from the germline V gene (reference sequence). The CDR3 region has the DNA TGTGCCAGCAGCTTCTCCAGCGGGAGGACCGGGGAGCTGTTTTTT. Translating it yields CASSFSSGRTGELFF.

There are a few counts of this clonotype. The chain employs TRBV9 and TRBJ2-1, with 11 bases matching TRBD2. Trimming at V came to 4 bases and at J to 8 bases, leaving 8 bases not matched to a gene. This CDR3 is 15 amino acids long. In germline, CDR1 is SGDLS, CDR2 YYNGEE. DNA for the CDR3: TGTGCCAGCAGCCCCAGACTAGCGGGACGGCATGAGCAGTTCTTC. Its translation is CASSPRLAGRHEQFF.